Listed here are 8 T cell receptor beta chains from one sample, sequenced in a study of control samples from healthy donors and cancer patients. Profiling relied on immunoSEQ multiplex PCR, and the TCRdb table lists in-frame clones only, not all of them. The sample consists of approximately 69,000 clones, approximately 89% of them appearing once. The sample taken for sequencing was PBMCs. Receptors were obtained from a man in his 60s with colorectal cancer.

The chain uses TRBV7-9 and TRBJ1-4; D not resolved. This CDR3 contains 16 residues. Germline V gene sequence: CDR1 SEHNR, CDR2 FQNEAQ (reference sequence). Between the trimmed V and J ends, which lost 5 bases and 5 bases, there was a span of 18 bases. CDR3 in amino acids: CASSPTSGKGNEKLFF. In DNA form, the CDR3 reads TGTGCCAGCAGCCCTACGTCCGGAAAGGGCAATGAAAAACTGTTTTTT.

The rearrangement links TRBV11-3 to TRBJ2-7; D is perhaps TRBD1 or TRBD2 (8 bases each). The CDR3 extends over 17 amino acids. Trimming cost V 7 bases and J 3 bases, with 25 bases left between them. Germline CDR1 reads SGHNT; CDR2 reads YENEEA. The DNA of the CDR3 is TGTGCCAGCACCTGGGGCGGGAGGACAGGGACCCGCTACGAGCAGTACTTC. Its translation is CASTWGGRTGTRYEQYF. Drawing the rest from reference TRBV11-3 and TRBJ2-7, the complete variable domain is EAGVVQSPRYKIIEKKQPVAFWCNPISGHNTLYWYLQNLGQGPELLIRYENEEAVDDSQLPKDRFSAERLKGVDSTLKIQPAELGDSAVYLCASTWGGRTGTRYEQYFGPGTRLTVT.

V and J are TRBV2 and TRBJ2-4, with 7 positions matching TRBD1. The V and J ends lost 5 bases and 2 bases, in that order; junction bases with no gene match: 6. Germline values: CDR1 SNHLY, CDR2 FYNNEI. The length of the CDR3 is 15 residues. In nucleotides, the CDR3 is TGTGCCAGCAGTCAAGAGACAGGGACCAAAAACATTCAGTACTTC. Translating gives CASSQETGTKNIQYF.

This rearrangement joins TRBV29-1 to TRBJ2-1; 11 bases are a match to TRBD2. Germline V CDR1 and CDR2: SQVTM, ANQGSEA. J gave up 7 bases and V 0 bases, and 8 bases lay outside the gene matches. The CDR3 loop spans 16 amino acids. Here the CDR3 DNA reads TGCAGCGTTGAAGACTTACTAGCGGGGGTGGGTAATGAGCAGTTCTTC. It encodes CSVEDLLAGVGNEQFF.

The CDR3 nucleotides are TGTGCCAGCTCACCAGGGGGCGATCAGCCCCAGCATTTT. Translation: CASSPGGDQPQHF. The rearrangement joins TRBV18 to TRBJ1-5; D is possibly TRBD1 (6 bases). The germline V gene has CDR1 KGHSH and CDR2 LQKENI. V was trimmed by 2 bases and J by 5 bases, leaving 7 bases between them. The CDR3 consists of 13 residues.

V is TRBV28 and J is TRBJ2-1; weak D call: TRBD1 (6 bases). The CDR3 loop spans 13 amino acids. Looked up from germline, CDR1 is MDHEN and CDR2 is SYDVKM. Deletions cut 5 bases from V and 7 bases from J, with 12 bases between. The CDR3 reads CASSTGLGNEQFF. The CDR3 nucleotides are TGTGCCAGCAGTACAGGGTTAGGAAATGAGCAGTTCTTC.

The CDR3 DNA sequence: TGTGCCAGCAGAAGACTAGCGGGGGATGAGCAGTTCTTC. Its protein product is CASRRLAGDEQFF. The chain couples TRBV7-2 to TRBJ2-1; 12 positions agree with TRBD2. This CDR3 comprises 13 residues. Trimming cost V 6 bases and J 8 bases; bases outside gene matches: 2. Looked up from germline, CDR1 is SGHTA and CDR2 is FQGNSA.

CDR3 amino acids: CAGRAGGTYEQYF. Here the CDR3 DNA reads TGCGCCGGAAGGGCAGGGGGAACATACGAGCAGTACTTC. The rearrangement uses TRBV5-1 and TRBJ2-7; 7 positions agree with TRBD1. Germline V CDR1 and CDR2: SGHRS, YFSETQ. The CDR3 has 13 amino acids. V trimming: 10 bases; J trimming: 4 bases; junction bases outside the gene matches: 11. The full variable domain, with the rest looked up from reference TRBV5-1 and TRBJ2-7, is KAGVTQTPRYLIKTRGQQVTLSCSPISGHRSVSWYQQTPGQGLQFLFEYFSETQRNKGNFPGRFSGRQFSNSRSEMNVSTLELGDSALYLCAGRAGGTYEQYFGPGTRLTVT.